One sample yielded the 7 T cell receptor beta chains listed below, sequenced in a study of blood T cell repertoires in COVID-19. Measured with immunoSEQ multiplex PCR; TCRdb has only the in-frame clones, and not every one. Of roughly 300,000 clones listed, about nine tenths are singletons. Material for sequencing was PBMCs or T cells enriched from blood (not recorded which). These TCRs come from a woman aged 18-29 years who had recovered from COVID-19.

V is TRBV27 and J is TRBJ2-1; TRBD2 matches 12 bases. Germline V lookup: CDR1 MNHEY, CDR2 SMNVEV (reference sequence). The CDR3 loop spans 16 amino acids. The junction had 9 bases not matched to a gene; V was cut back by 3 bases and J by 9 bases. CDR3 DNA: TGTGCCAGCAGTTTCCCAGGGCTAGCGGGAGGGGGTGAGCAGTTCTTC. Amino acids: CASSFPGLAGGGEQFF.

This sequence joins TRBV6-6 and TRBJ2-7, with D perhaps TRBD2 (5 bases). Between the trimmed V and J ends, which lost 6 bases and 3 bases, there was a span of 18 bases. This CDR3 is 15 amino acids long. The V gene's germline CDR1 is MNHNY and CDR2 SVGAGI (reference sequence). Here the CDR3 reads CASRDKLGPDYEQYF. Here the CDR3 DNA reads TGTGCCAGCAGAGACAAACTAGGACCAGACTACGAGCAGTACTTC.

This chain connects TRBV9 to TRBJ2-3; 10 bases are shared with TRBD2. Germline CDR1 and CDR2: SGDLS and YYNGEE. The CDR3 length is 17 residues. V lost 2 bases and J lost 6; bases outside the gene matches: 12. CDR3 in DNA: TGTGCCAGCAGCGTCCACGAGCGGGGGGGCCGATGGGATACGCAGTATTTT. Translation: CASSVHERGGRWDTQYF.

The V and J genes are TRBV6-5 and TRBJ1-5, with no clear D. The CDR3 is made up of 10 amino acids. Between the trimmed V and J ends, which lost 6 bases and 13 bases, there was a span of 10 bases. The germline CDR1 and CDR2 sequences are MNHEY and SVGAGI. The CDR3 is CASRSELQHF. The CDR3, as DNA: TGTGCCAGCAGGTCGGAGCTTCAGCATTTT.

The chain links TRBV5-1 to TRBJ2-1; 9 bases match TRBD2. The CDR3 length is 18 residues. V gave up 0 bases and J gave up 6 bases; unmatched junction bases: 13. Germline V gene lookup returns CDR1 SGHRS and CDR2 YFSETQ. The CDR3 DNA is TGCGCCAGCAGCTTGGCTACGGGCGGGAGGGCCTTCGGCAATGAGCAGTTCTTC. Amino acids: CASSLATGGRAFGNEQFF.

The sample holds one count of this clone. The V gene is TRBV30, the J gene TRBJ1-3; D remains unclear. Between the trimmed V and J ends, which lost 1 base and 3 bases, there was a span of 4 bases. Germline assignment: CDR1 GTSNPN and CDR2 SVGIG (reference sequence). The CDR3 runs to 12 residues. CDR3 in DNA: TGTGCCTGGAGTGCACTTGGAAACACCATATATTTT. Amino acids: CAWSALGNTIYF.

The chain employs TRBV2 and TRBJ1-2; weak D call: TRBD1 (5 bases). This CDR3 comprises 13 residues. The V gene lost 7 bases and the J gene lost 1 base, with 10 bases spanning the gap. The germline V gene has CDR1 SNHLY and CDR2 FYNNEI. In nucleotides, the CDR3 is TGTGCCAGCACCGGGGGGATTAACTATGGCTACACCTTC. This translates into CASTGGINYGYTF.